This TCR beta chain was documented in a study of T cells in Graves' hyperthyroidism and ophthalmopathy. Study conclusions and caveats: Model-based prediction identified ophthalmopathy a median around 6.5 months prior to its onset.

The CDR3 covers 16 residues. Per germline, CDR1 SGHVS and CDR2 FQNEAQ. J lost 6 bases, V lost 3 bases, and 10 bases had no gene match. Newly diagnosed hyperthyroidism, duration under 2 months, in patients aged 18 to 65. This clonotype has ten or more counts. Its antigen is unknown. RNA transcripts were the template for amplifying TCR beta CDR3 regions. HTBI primers were the set used in a first-round RT-PCR of the TCR CDR3. TCRdb ran MiXCR on the multiplex PCR reads and lists one entry per CDR3 protein. The sample holds around 210,000 distinct CDR3 sequences, around a sixth seen once. The sample taken for sequencing was blood. The sequence derives from a woman in her forties or fifties with Graves' hyperthyroidism. The V gene is TRBV7-8, the J gene TRBJ1-2, with TRBD1 identical over 10 bases. The CDR3 bases are TGTGCCAGCAGCTTCCGCGGGACAGGGGATCTGAATGGCTACACCTTC. Translation: CASSFRGTGDLNGYTF.